One TCR beta chain is described in this entry. No antigen is known for it. This sample is drawn from a study of T cells after posttransplantation cyclophosphamide. Assay used: immunoSEQ multiplex PCR; TCRdb lists only in-frame clones, some missing. The table includes about 24,000 clones, roughly 82% detected once. V was pared by 5 bases and J by 11 bases, with 9 bases of the junction left unmatched. CDR1 is LGHNA and CDR2 is YNFKEQ in the germline V gene. The CDR3 has 15 amino acids. Whole-study results and caveats: Donor CD8+ memory clones often dominated recipient blood repertoires at later times. TRB overlap between skin or GI tissue T cells and blood was limited. Recipient CMV seropositivity and CMV reactivation strongly tracked TRB clonality.

The V gene is TRBV4-2, the J gene TRBJ2-1; TRBD2 aligns across 13 bases. This receptor was taken from a woman aged 60-75 years with a blood cancer, CMV-positive, and with a related stem cell donor. Sequencing input: PBMCs. The CDR3 DNA reads as TGTGCCAGCAGCGAGGGACTAGCGGGGATGGTAAAGCAGTTCTTC. Translation gives CASSEGLAGMVKQFF.